These T cell receptor beta chains were read from a single sample in a study of blood T cell repertoires in COVID-19. Some clones are missing from TCRdb's copy, which holds only in-frame ones; the method was immunoSEQ multiplex PCR. The sample has roughly 230,000 clones; roughly nine tenths are singletons. What was sequenced was peripheral blood. The receptors originated from a woman aged 40 to 55 who had recovered from COVID-19. Each CDR3 is given with its conserved first and last residue. Fields, in order: V gene, D gene, J gene, CDR3 protein, CDR3 DNA. D genes are given only for firm matches.

TRBV2,TRBD1,TRBJ1-4,CASSAGTGVEKLFF,TGTGCCAGCAGCGCCGGGACAGGGGTTGAAAAACTGTTTTTT
TRBV14,TRBD1,TRBJ1-4,CASSLYRGEKLFF,TGTGCCAGCAGCCTGTACAGGGGTGAAAAACTGTTTTTT
TRBV7-7,-,TRBJ2-2,CASSPITSLLNTGELFF,TGTGCCAGCAGCCCTATCACTAGCCTTCTGAACACCGGGGAGCTGTTTTTT
TRBV27,-,TRBJ1-2,CASSLNRNYGYTF,TGTGCCAGCAGTTTAAACAGGAACTATGGCTACACCTTC
TRBV5-4,-,TRBJ2-4,CASSLDSREAKNIQYF,TGTGCCAGCAGCTTGGATTCGCGGGAAGCCAAAAACATTCAGTACTTC
TRBV6-5,-,TRBJ2-4,CASFMNIQYF,TGTGCCAGTTTTATGAACATTCAGTACTTC
TRBV9,-,TRBJ1-5,CASSSSLGGVQHF,TGTGCCAGCAGCTCTTCACTCGGGGGTGTCCAGCATTTT
TRBV9,-,TRBJ1-3,CASSGTAGNTIYF,TGTGCCAGCAGCGGGACAGCTGGAAACACCATATATTTT
TRBV9,TRBD1,TRBJ2-7,CASSVGGTGPYEQYF,TGTGCCAGCAGCGTAGGTGGGACAGGGCCCTACGAGCAGTACTTC
TRBV18,TRBD1,TRBJ1-1,CASSPPSVTGENTEAFF,TGTGCCAGCTCACCACCAAGCGTAACAGGGGAGAACACTGAAGCTTTCTTT
TRBV4-1,-,TRBJ1-2,CASSQDGGGGYTF,TGCGCCAGCAGCCAAGATGGGGGCGGAGGCTACACCTTC
TRBV7-6,-,TRBJ1-6,CASSLVFRNSPLHF,TGTGCCAGCAGCTTAGTCTTCAGGAATTCACCCCTCCACTTT